These 4 T cell receptor beta chains share one sample of origin, sequenced in a study of blood T cell repertoires in COVID-19. TCRdb's copy holds only in-frame clones and misses some; the assay was immunoSEQ multiplex PCR. The sample has 200,000 or so clones; around 88% are singletons. The sequencing sample was made of PBMCs or T cells enriched from blood (not recorded which). These receptors were obtained from a woman between 40 and 55 years old with acute COVID-19.

The chain has TRBV30 and TRBJ1-2; D may be TRBD1 (6 bases). The CDR3 is 14 amino acids. The germline V gene encodes CDR1 GTSNPN and CDR2 SVGIG (reference sequence). The V end was cut by 4 bases, the J end by 4 bases, with 16 bases between. The CDR3 DNA reads TGTGCCTGGACCTCACAGGGCGACTTCTATGGCTACACCTTC. It yields the protein CAWTSQGDFYGYTF.

The V gene is TRBV6-1, the J gene TRBJ2-7, with 7 positions matching TRBD1. Looked up from germline, CDR1 is MNHNS and CDR2 is SASEGT. The CDR3 sequence is 14 residues long. J lost 3 bases, V lost 3 bases, and 5 bases had no gene match. CDR3 sequence: CASSERGPRYEQYF. CDR3 nucleotide sequence: TGTGCCAGCAGTGAGAGGGGGCCGCGCTACGAGCAGTACTTC.

This clone was detected a few times. The rearrangement joins TRBV5-1 to TRBJ2-1, with D possibly matching TRBD1 (5 bases). CDR3 length equals 15 residues. Trimming shortened V by 1 base and J by 7 bases, and 15 bases separated the two germline ends. Germline V gives CDR1 SGHRS, CDR2 YFSETQ. The CDR3 region is CASSLLGQKRNEQFF. The CDR3 nucleotides read TGCGCCAGCAGCTTGCTCGGACAAAAGAGGAATGAGCAGTTCTTC. The full variable domain, in which reference TRBV5-1 and TRBJ2-1 provide the parts outside the CDR3, is KAGVTQTPRYLIKTRGQQVTLSCSPISGHRSVSWYQQTPGQGLQFLFEYFSETQRNKGNFPGRFSGRQFSNSRSEMNVSTLELGDSALYLCASSLLGQKRNEQFFGPGTRLTVL.

This clone appeared once. Other DNA sequences within the sample encode an identical CDR3. The chain couples TRBV2 to TRBJ2-5; D call uncertain. Germline-derived CDR1 and CDR2 are SNHLY and FYNNEI. CDR3 length: 11 amino acids. V was shortened by 6 bases and J by 1 base, with 3 bases between the two germline ends. CDR3 in amino acids: CASSLQETQYF. The CDR3 DNA reads TGTGCCAGCAGCCTCCAAGAGACCCAGTACTTC.